The 28 T cell receptor beta chains presented below share a single source sample, sequenced in a study of blood T cell repertoires in COVID-19. This table comes from immunoSEQ multiplex PCR, and its TCRdb copy is limited to in-frame clones, with some not included. The sample shows around 220,000 clones, roughly nine tenths of them seen only once. Material for sequencing was peripheral blood. Every receptor here comes from a woman aged 45-60 years with COVID-19, enrolled during active disease.

Of note for this clone: The germline gene is not matched at one end of the junction; a read error may be the cause. The chain couples TRBV7-2 to TRBJ1-1; 9 positions agree with TRBD1. Germline-derived CDR1 and CDR2 are SGHTA and FQGNSA. CDR3 length: 11 amino acids. The CDR3 region has the DNA TGTGCCAGCAGCAACGGGACAGGGACGATTTTT. Its protein product is CASSNGTGTIF.

V gene TRBV15 combines with J gene TRBJ2-3; 11 positions agree with TRBD1. This CDR3 spans 16 amino acids. From germline, CDR1 is LNHNV and CDR2 YYDKDF (reference sequence). Trimming took 0 bases from V and 4 from J; bases not matched to a gene: 3. The CDR3 DNA follows: TGTGCCACCAGCAGAGATTGGACAGGGGGCTCAGATACGCAGTATTTT. This encodes CATSRDWTGGSDTQYF.

The chain employs TRBV7-2 and TRBJ2-1; 9 nucleotides align to TRBD2. Unmatched junction bases numbered 4, after V lost 0 bases and J lost 1 base. CDR3 length: 17 residues. Germline V gives CDR1 SGHTA, CDR2 FQGNSA. The CDR3 region is CASSLAGTSPSYNEQFF. The CDR3 DNA follows: TGTGCCAGCAGCTTAGCGGGGACTAGCCCATCCTACAATGAGCAGTTCTTC.

The rearrangement uses TRBV29-1 and TRBJ2-1; D may be TRBD1 (6 bases). Germline values: CDR1 SQVTM, CDR2 ANQGSEA. V was trimmed by 4 bases and J by 0 bases, leaving 10 bases between them. CDR3 length: 14 amino acids. The CDR3 DNA sequence: TGCAGCGTTGCAGGACAGTACTCCTACAATGAGCAGTTCTTC. Protein sequence: CSVAGQYSYNEQFF.

The V and J genes are TRBV19 and TRBJ1-2, with 9 bases that match TRBD1. Germline V gene data show CDR1 as LNHDA and CDR2 as SQIVND (reference sequence). V shed 2 bases, J shed 2 bases, and the junction held 6 bases outside the gene matches. This CDR3 region has 16 residues. CDR3 in DNA: TGTGCCAGTAGTATACGCGACAGGGGGTTCAACTATGGCTACACCTTC. Translation gives CASSIRDRGFNYGYTF.

The gene calls are TRBV13 and TRBJ2-3; D ambiguous. V was clipped by 3 bases and J by 1 base, with 11 bases between them. Germline V gene sequence: CDR1 PRHDT, CDR2 FYEKMQ (reference sequence). There are 15 residues in the CDR3. CDR3 in DNA: TGTGCCAGCAGCTTCAACCTCCTACGCACAGATACGCAGTATTTT. Translation: CASSFNLLRTDTQYF.

The chain uses TRBV6-6 and TRBJ1-5, with 7 bases matching TRBD1. The CDR3 runs to 15 residues. Germline trimming cut 7 bases from V and 7 bases from J; bases unmatched to any gene: 13. CDR1 is MNHNY, CDR2 SVGAGI, per germline (reference sequence). The CDR3 sequence: CASTSPDRAKQPQHF. CDR3 DNA: TGTGCCAGCACCTCCCCCGACAGGGCAAAGCAGCCCCAGCATTTT.

The chain combines TRBV24-1 with TRBJ1-5, with D possibly being TRBD1 (5 bases). Germline V gene lookup returns CDR1 KGHDR and CDR2 SFDVKD. V lost 3 bases, J lost 11 bases, and 13 bases lay in between. The length of the CDR3 is 13 residues. The CDR3: CATSDGTLHAQHF. CDR3 bases: TGTGCCACCAGTGATGGGACTCTTCACGCCCAGCATTTT.

This clone has just one count. The chain couples TRBV19 to TRBJ2-3; 11 bases align to TRBD2. V shed 6 bases and J 4 bases; nucleotides not matched to a gene: 6. CDR1 and CDR2 from the germline V gene are LNHDA and SQIVND (reference sequence). The CDR3 has 15 amino acids. This CDR3 is CASRSSGGLPDTQYF. The CDR3 bases are TGTGCCAGTAGGTCTAGCGGGGGGCTTCCAGATACGCAGTATTTT. Full variable domain (missing parts from reference TRBV19 and TRBJ2-3): DGGITQSPKYLFRKEGQNVTLSCEQNLNHDAMYWYRQDPGQGLRLIYYSQIVNDFQKGDIAEGYSVSREKKESFPLTVTSAQKNPTAFYLCASRSSGGLPDTQYFGPGTRLTVL.

The CDR3 DNA follows: TGTGCCAGTAGTATAAAACTAGCGTTGAGCACCGGGGAGCTGTTTTTT. Translated, it gives CASSIKLALSTGELFF. This rearrangement joins TRBV19 to TRBJ2-2, with 7 bases fitting TRBD2. The germline V gene encodes CDR1 LNHDA and CDR2 SQIVND (reference sequence). This CDR3 is built from 16 residues. The J segment lost 4 bases and the V segment lost 2 bases, leaving 7 bases of the junction unmatched.

V gene TRBV2 combines with J gene TRBJ1-3; D is unresolved. Trimming took off 2 bases at V and 7 bases at J, with 3 bases between the two ends. Germline loops: CDR1 SNHLY, CDR2 FYNNEI. This CDR3 spans 11 amino acids. The CDR3 protein is CASSESNTIYF. The CDR3 coding sequence is TGTGCCAGCAGTGAATCTAACACCATATATTTT. Full variable domain (outside the CDR3, taken from reference TRBV2 and TRBJ1-3): EPEVTQTPSHQVTQMGQEVILRCVPISNHLYFYWYRQILGQKVEFLVSFYNNEISEKSEIFDDQFSVERPDGSNFTLKIRSTKLEDSAMYFCASSESNTIYFGEGSWLTVV.

The chain combines TRBV10-2 with TRBJ1-5; D is uncertain. V was clipped by 4 bases and J by 0 bases, with 10 bases between them. Germline CDR1 is WSHSY and CDR2 is SAAADI. The CDR3 is 15 amino acids. CDR3 nucleotide sequence: TGCGCCAGCAGTGTGGCGGCGGGTAGCAATCAGCCCCAGCATTTT. This translates into CASSVAAGSNQPQHF.

The chain is built from TRBV6-5 and TRBJ2-1, with TRBD2 matching 12 bases. Germline V gene sequence: CDR1 MNHEY, CDR2 SVGAGI. V dropped 4 bases and J dropped 7; count of bases not matched to a gene: 8. The CDR3 has 16 amino acids. The CDR3 DNA follows: TGTGCCAGCAGTTCCTCTAGCGGGGGGGCCTGGAATGAGCAGTTCTTC. Amino acid sequence: CASSSSSGGAWNEQFF.

This clone was observed a few times. The rearrangement uses TRBV14 and TRBJ2-2, with 13 bases lining up with TRBD2. Germline V CDR1 and CDR2: SGHDN, FVKESK. The CDR3 extends over 17 amino acids. The V gene end was trimmed by 6 bases and the J gene end by 3 bases; junction bases not matched to a gene: 7. In DNA, the CDR3 is TGTGCCAGCAGTTCCTTACTAGCGGGGGGGCACACCGGGGAGCTGTTTTTT. It is translated as CASSSLLAGGHTGELFF.

This rearrangement joins TRBV7-2 to TRBJ2-3; 8 nucleotides align to TRBD2. Germline V gene lookup returns CDR1 SGHTA and CDR2 FQGNSA. V shed 5 bases, J shed 2 bases, and the junction held 6 bases outside the gene matches. This CDR3 contains 15 residues. The CDR3 nucleotides are TGTGCCAGCAGCGACGGCGGGGGGACCACAGATACGCAGTATTTT. It is translated as CASSDGGGTTDTQYF.

The gene calls are TRBV11-3 and TRBJ2-1; TRBD2 matches at 10 bases. Germline lookup yields CDR1 SGHNT and CDR2 YENEEA. V lost 4 bases to trimming and J lost 8 bases; unmatched junction nucleotides: 8. The CDR3 runs to 15 residues. CDR3 in DNA: TGTGCCAGCAGCTCTCAGCGGGGGGGGAGAGATGAGCAGTTCTTC. This gives the protein CASSSQRGGRDEQFF.

CDR3 in DNA: TGTGCCAGCAGTGAGCCCCCCTTGACAGTCAACAGGAACACTGAAGCTTTCTTT. Amino acid sequence: CASSEPPLTVNRNTEAFF. The chain combines TRBV6-1 with TRBJ1-1; maybe TRBD1 (5 bases). This CDR3 region has 18 residues. CDR1 MNHNS and CDR2 SASEGT come from the germline V gene. V was cut by 3 bases and J by 1 base, with 21 bases left in between.

This chain joins TRBV30 and TRBJ1-5; D not resolved. Germline values: CDR1 GTSNPN, CDR2 SVGIG (reference sequence). The CDR3 consists of 13 residues. The V end lost 2 bases, the J end lost 4 bases, and 9 bases lay between the germline ends. DNA for the CDR3: TGTGCCTGGAGTAAGTCGGGGAATCAGCCCCAGCATTTT. It codes for CAWSKSGNQPQHF.

Of note for this clone: Its ends do not fully match the called genes, so a read error is possible. This chain links TRBV10-1 with TRBJ2-5, with D unresolved. The CDR3 loop spans 12 amino acids. CDR1 WNHNN and CDR2 SYGVQD come from the germline V gene (reference sequence). The CDR3 is CASRFTQETQYF. In nucleotides, the CDR3 is TGCGCGAGCAGGTTTACACAAGAGACCCAGTACTTC.

The chain couples TRBV5-5 to TRBJ1-2; maybe TRBD1 (5 bases). CDR1 is SGHKS and CDR2 is YYEKEE in the germline V gene (reference sequence). The CDR3 is 13 residues long. Trimming took 0 bases from V and 2 from J, leaving 5 bases between them. CDR3 loop: CASSLGQNYGYTF. CDR3 coding DNA: TGTGCCAGCAGCTTGGGACAGAACTATGGCTACACCTTC.

V usage is TRBV24-1 and J usage is TRBJ1-2, with D uncertain. V shed 1 base and J shed 7 bases, with 9 bases lying between them. The CDR3 runs 13 residues. The germline gives CDR1 KGHDR, CDR2 SFDVKD. CDR3 bases: TGTGCCACCAGTGATTTAAGAGGGAGTGGCTACACCTTC. It translates to CATSDLRGSGYTF.

The genes are TRBV6-5 and TRBJ2-7; 8 nucleotides match TRBD1. There are 15 residues in the CDR3. With V trimmed by 4 bases and J by 3 bases, 8 bases remained unmatched. CDR1 and CDR2 (germline): MNHEY, SVGAGI. CDR3 amino acids: CASSFDQGQGYEQYF. DNA for the CDR3: TGTGCCAGCAGTTTCGACCAAGGACAGGGCTACGAGCAGTACTTC.

The gene calls are TRBV7-3 and TRBJ2-1, with D maybe TRBD2 (6 bases). The V gene's germline CDR1 is SGHTA and CDR2 FQGTGA. This CDR3 comprises 16 residues. V lost 5 bases and J 3 bases, leaving 17 bases between the germline ends. The CDR3 here is CASSLDTGTYYNEQFF. DNA for the CDR3: TGTGCCAGCAGCCTAGACACCGGGACTTACTACAATGAGCAGTTCTTC.

Here the CDR3 reads CASGFLSGTYEQYF. The CDR3 nucleotides read TGTGCCAGCGGTTTTCTTAGCGGGACCTACGAGCAGTACTTC. V is TRBV5-5 and J is TRBJ2-7; 8 nucleotides align to TRBD2. Per the germline V gene, CDR1 is SGHKS and CDR2 is YYEKEE (reference sequence). V was pared by 7 bases and J by 2 bases, with 8 bases of the junction left unmatched. The CDR3 is made up of 14 amino acids.

The chain is built from TRBV7-9 and TRBJ2-7, with D maybe TRBD2 (7 bases). The CDR3 has 16 residues. CDR1 is SEHNR, CDR2 FQNEAQ, per germline (reference sequence). V lost 3 bases, J lost 0 bases, and 15 bases lay in between. As DNA, the CDR3 is TGTGCCAGCAGCTTGGGGGGGGACAACCCCTCCTACGAGCAGTACTTC. Its protein product is CASSLGGDNPSYEQYF.

V is TRBV6-7 and J is TRBJ2-4, with 8 nucleotides matching TRBD2. TRBV6-7 is an ORF, and what it does is uncertain. The CDR3 consists of 14 residues. The V and J ends lost 11 bases and 6 bases, in that order; junction bases with no gene match: 12. Written as DNA, the CDR3 is TGTGCCGCGGGGCCCGTAGCGGGGTCAAACATTCAGTACTTC. Its protein product is CAAGPVAGSNIQYF.

The rearrangement joins TRBV15 to TRBJ1-6, with 8 bases matching TRBD1. Germline CDR1 and CDR2: LNHNV and YYDKDF (reference sequence). Trimming took 5 bases from V and 7 from J; bases not matched to a gene: 4. This CDR3 is built from 14 residues. Written as DNA, the CDR3 is TGTGCCACCAGCCTCAACAGGGGGAATTCACCCCTCCACTTT. This translates into CATSLNRGNSPLHF.

J is TRBJ1-6 and V is TRBV4-1, with D possibly being TRBD1 (5 bases). The CDR3 is 17 residues long. Trimming removed 0 bases from V and 11 bases from J, with 20 bases in between. Germline-derived CDR1 and CDR2 are MGHRA and YSYEKL. CDR3 DNA: TGCGCCAGCAGCCAAGATGATCCCCAGGGATTGGGGACACCCCTCCACTTT. This codes for CASSQDDPQGLGTPLHF.